This TCR beta chain was found in a study of regulatory T cells in long-lasting Graves disease. Study context: Persistent Graves' disease required over 5 years of antithyroid drugs and positive TSH receptor antibodies. Study-wide points: Persistent disease preferred TRBV28, TRBJ1-2 and TRBJ2-5; new disease, TRBV20-1 and TRBJ2-1. Persistent-disease Graves' patients showed less TCR diversity than new cases. Sample size, which was small, may have reduced accuracy.

Note on this clonotype: The antigen is not known.

As to time point: persistent/refractory GD, antithyroid drugs over 5 years with positive TRAb. The TCR library was made from RNA that had been extracted from PBMCs in TRIzol. Construction of the TCR beta libraries employed iRepertoire HTBI primers in conjunction with Arm-PCR of CDR3 regions. Via MiXCR, TCRdb re-called the multiplex PCR reads, giving one row per CDR3 protein. The table records about 470,000 distinct CDR3 sequences, around 20% of them present only once. After removal of 0 bases from V and 6 bases from J, the junction contained 4 bases not matched to a gene. Germline V gene sequence: CDR1 DFQATT, CDR2 SNEGSKA (reference sequence). This CDR3 region has 15 residues.

J is TRBJ2-1 and V is TRBV20-1; TRBD2 matches 11 bases. The material was peripheral blood mononuclear cells (PBMCs), obtained when the disease was refractory, from a patient treated with antithyroid drugs. This TCR derives from a female donor with Graves disease. The CDR3: CSAREELAGVNEQFF. In DNA, the CDR3 is TGCAGTGCTAGAGAGGAACTAGCGGGAGTCAATGAGCAGTTCTTC.